Below, 21 T cell receptor beta chains from the same sample are listed, as sequenced in a study of OX40 agonist ivuxolimab in advanced cancers. Only in-frame clones appear in the TCRdb table, and some are missing; sequencing was by immunoSEQ multiplex PCR. Of fewer than 65,000 clones in the sample, about 89% are singletons; the top ten hold roughly 0.99%. The sequences come from CD4+ or CD8+ T cells sorted from blood, collected in a trial of the OX40 agonist ivuxolimab. The receptors derive from an adult with an advanced solid tumor such as melanoma, head and neck, liver or kidney cancer.

There are a few counts of this clone. This chain joins TRBV5-4 and TRBJ1-4; the D is unclear. The CDR3 covers 14 residues. CDR1 is SGHNT, CDR2 YYREEE, per germline (reference sequence). V was pared by 2 bases and J by 7 bases, with 12 bases between. The CDR3 loop is CASSLEQRAEKLFF. CDR3 nucleotides: TGTGCCAGCAGCTTAGAACAGAGGGCTGAAAAACTGTTTTTT.

V gene TRBV29-1 combines with J gene TRBJ2-7; D gene uncertain. V lost 2 bases and J 8 bases, leaving 10 bases between the germline ends. The CDR3 runs to 11 residues. Germline V gene sequence: CDR1 SQVTM, CDR2 ANQGSEA. CDR3 coding DNA: TGCAGCGTTGAACGGAGTTTTAAGCAGTACTTC. Translated: CSVERSFKQYF.

The gene calls are TRBV28 and TRBJ1-5; D gene ambiguous. Trimming took off 9 bases at V and 3 bases at J, with 24 bases between the two ends. Germline V gene data show CDR1 as MDHEN and CDR2 as SYDVKM. The CDR3 consists of 17 residues. The CDR3 DNA reads TGTGCCAGTCCGACCTCCCCATCCGGACGGTTCAATCAGCCCCAGCATTTT. Protein product: CASPTSPSGRFNQPQHF.

The chain joins TRBV28 to TRBJ2-3; TRBD2 aligns across 9 bases. Unmatched junction bases numbered 6, after V lost 4 bases and J lost 1 base. The germline V gene has CDR1 MDHEN and CDR2 SYDVKM. CDR3 length: 16 amino acids. This CDR3 reads CASSYRPSGGTDTQYF. The CDR3 region has the DNA TGTGCCAGCAGTTATAGACCTAGCGGGGGCACAGATACGCAGTATTTT.

The sample holds a few counts of this clone. The chain couples TRBV27 to TRBJ1-1, with a weak D call TRBD1 (6 bases). Between the trimmed V and J ends, which lost 2 bases and 7 bases, there was a span of 14 bases. CDR3 length: 14 residues. CDR1 is MNHEY, CDR2 SMNVEV, per germline (reference sequence). As DNA, the CDR3 is TGTGCCAGCAGTTTAAAAGGACAGACTGGTGAAGCTTTCTTT. Encoded protein: CASSLKGQTGEAFF.

The genes are TRBV7-3 and TRBJ2-5; D is possibly TRBD1 (6 bases). The CDR3 consists of 15 residues. V lost 5 bases and J 2 bases, leaving 15 bases between the germline ends. The germline V gene has CDR1 SGHTA and CDR2 FQGTGA. In DNA, the CDR3 is TGTGCCAGCAGCCCGACCGGGACACCACAAGAGACCCAGTACTTC. It encodes CASSPTGTPQETQYF.

The CDR3 spells CSVEFGAIHGELFF. CDR3 sequence (DNA): TGCAGCGTTGAGTTTGGAGCGATTCATGGGGAGCTGTTTTTT. The V call is TRBV29-1, the J call TRBJ2-2; D gene ambiguous. V lost 3 bases, J lost 8 bases, and 16 bases lay in between. Germline loops: CDR1 SQVTM, CDR2 ANQGSEA. This CDR3 spans 14 amino acids.

The sample holds one count of this clone. V and J are TRBV7-2 and TRBJ1-2; D is unresolved. The CDR3 spans 15 residues. V was trimmed by 5 bases and J by 8 bases, leaving 21 bases between them. The germline gives CDR1 SGHTA, CDR2 FQGNSA. The CDR3 is CASSPDGEGYGGYTF. CDR3 bases: TGTGCCAGCAGCCCCGACGGAGAGGGCTATGGAGGCTACACCTTC.

The V and J genes are TRBV27 and TRBJ2-1; 14 bases agree with TRBD2. The CDR3 covers 16 residues. Trimming removed 3 bases from V and 9 bases from J; junction bases left unmatched: 7. From germline, CDR1 is MNHEY and CDR2 SMNVEV (reference sequence). The CDR3 sequence: CASSFRLAGGPSEQFF. The CDR3 DNA sequence: TGTGCCAGCAGTTTCCGACTAGCGGGAGGGCCGAGTGAGCAGTTCTTC.

In nucleotides, the CDR3 is TGTGCCAGCAGCTTAGATGGGAGGGCCAAAAACATTCAGTACTTC. Its translation is CASSLDGRAKNIQYF. The chain couples TRBV7-3 to TRBJ2-4, with D perhaps TRBD2 (6 bases). Germline CDR1 and CDR2: SGHTA and FQGTGA. The CDR3 consists of 15 residues. V dropped 2 bases and J dropped 1 base, with 9 bases sitting between them.

V is TRBV5-4 and J is TRBJ2-6; 8 bases map to TRBD1. With 4 bases clipped from V and 4 bases from J, the junction kept 10 bases outside the gene matches. CDR1 is SGHNT, CDR2 YYREEE, per germline (reference sequence). The CDR3 sequence is 17 residues long. This chain's CDR3 is CASSPGTGPSGANVLTF. The CDR3 bases are TGTGCCAGCAGCCCCGGGACAGGCCCTTCCGGGGCCAACGTCCTGACTTTC.

CDR3 coding DNA: TGTGCCATCAGTGGGGGCCTCCAATCGGGTACGCAGTATTTT. It codes for CAISGGLQSGTQYF. The rearrangement joins TRBV10-3 to TRBJ2-3; the D gene is possibly TRBD1 (5 bases). The length of the CDR3 is 14 residues. Germline CDR1 is ENHRY and CDR2 is SYGVKD. V dropped 4 bases and J dropped 8 bases, with 16 bases sitting between them.

The genes are TRBV6-6 and TRBJ1-2; possible D gene TRBD1, 6 bases. Germline CDR1 reads MNHNY; CDR2 reads SVGAGI (reference sequence). This CDR3 comprises 13 residues. Trimming stripped 7 bases from V and 8 bases from J, with 17 bases between. This chain's CDR3 is CASTRNRESGYTF. The CDR3 coding sequence is TGTGCCAGCACCAGAAACAGGGAAAGCGGCTACACCTTC.

This chain joins TRBV7-2 and TRBJ2-7, with TRBD2 as a possible D gene (5 bases). V was shortened by 5 bases and J by 6 bases, with 17 bases between the two germline ends. The CDR3 loop spans 14 amino acids. Germline CDR1 reads SGHTA; CDR2 reads FQGNSA. DNA for the CDR3: TGTGCCAGCAGCCGACCGGGAAAACTCTCCGAGCAGTACTTC. This gives the protein CASSRPGKLSEQYF. Full variable domain (rest looked up from reference TRBV7-2 and TRBJ2-7): GAGVSQSPSNKVTEKGKDVELRCDPISGHTALYWYRQSLGQGLEFLIYFQGNSAPDKSGLPSDRFSAERTGGSVSTLTIQRTQQEDSAVYLCASSRPGKLSEQYFGPGTRLTVT.

This sequence joins TRBV7-9 and TRBJ2-1; 7 bases agree with TRBD2. Germline CDR1 and CDR2: SEHNR and FQNEAQ (reference sequence). Losses at the gene ends were 3 bases for V and 6 bases for J; bases not matched to a gene: 8. The CDR3 totals 15 residues. The CDR3 DNA is TGTGCCAGCAGCTTTATGGGAGGGCCGGGCAATGAGCAGTTCTTC. Translating it yields CASSFMGGPGNEQFF.

The chain uses TRBV11-2 and TRBJ2-1; 8 bases line up with TRBD1. Germline lookup yields CDR1 SGHAT and CDR2 FQNNGV. The CDR3 length is 15 residues. J lost 3 bases, V lost 3 bases, and 4 bases had no gene match. CDR3 sequence (DNA): TGTGCCAGCAGCTTGGAGGACAGGGACTACAATGAGCAGTTCTTC. Its translation: CASSLEDRDYNEQFF.

The genes are TRBV18 and TRBJ2-1; no reliable D call. CDR1 and CDR2 (germline): KGHSH, LQKENI. Trimming left V 3 bases short and J 6 bases short, with 15 bases between. The CDR3 runs to 15 residues. As DNA, the CDR3 is TGTGCCAGCTCACCTCCCGGTTCCCCCGGCAATGAGCAGTTCTTC. This sequence encodes CASSPPGSPGNEQFF.

This clone is a singleton in its sample. The chain recombines TRBV4-3 with TRBJ2-3; D gene ambiguous. Germline V CDR1 and CDR2: LGHNA, YSLEER. The CDR3 has 16 residues. V gave up 1 base and J gave up 1 base, with 12 bases separating them. The CDR3 bases are TGCGCCAGCAGCCAAGTGTCGGCCTCTCGCACAGATACGCAGTATTTT. Its translation: CASSQVSASRTDTQYF.

This clone has just a few counts. V and J are TRBV27 and TRBJ2-1; 7 bases align to TRBD2. The CDR3 is 13 amino acids. Germline trimming cut 9 bases from V and 4 bases from J; bases unmatched to any gene: 6. Germline CDR1 MNHEY, CDR2 SMNVEV (reference sequence). CDR3 nucleotides: TGTGCCAGTACTAGCGCCAATTACAATGAGCAGTTCTTC. It translates to CASTSANYNEQFF.

This clone was observed a few times. The rearrangement uses TRBV7-8 and TRBJ2-7; TRBD1 agrees at 8 bases. This CDR3 has 17 residues. V was pared by 6 bases and J by 5 bases, with 18 bases of the junction left unmatched. Germline values: CDR1 SGHVS, CDR2 FQNEAQ. The CDR3 loop reads CASRPTRFSRGRNEQYF. The CDR3 DNA sequence: TGTGCCAGCAGACCGACTCGATTTTCCAGGGGGCGAAACGAGCAGTACTTC.

The chain carries TRBV28 and TRBJ2-6; 7 bases align to TRBD1. This CDR3 has 15 amino acids. Trimming removed 4 bases from V and 2 bases from J; junction bases left unmatched: 2. In germline, CDR1 is MDHEN, CDR2 SYDVKM. The CDR3 region has the DNA TGTGCCAGCAGTTCCACAGGGGCTGGGGCCAACGTCCTGACTTTC. As protein: CASSSTGAGANVLTF.